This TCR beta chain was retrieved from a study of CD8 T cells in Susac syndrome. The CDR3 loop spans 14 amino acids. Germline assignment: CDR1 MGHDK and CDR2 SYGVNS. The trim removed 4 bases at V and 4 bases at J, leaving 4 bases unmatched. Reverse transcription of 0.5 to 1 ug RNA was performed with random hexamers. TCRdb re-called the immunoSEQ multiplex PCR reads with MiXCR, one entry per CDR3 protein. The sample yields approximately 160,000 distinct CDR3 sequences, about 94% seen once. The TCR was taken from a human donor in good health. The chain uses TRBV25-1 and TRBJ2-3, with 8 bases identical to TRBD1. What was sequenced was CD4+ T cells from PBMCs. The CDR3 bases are TGTGCCAGCAGTGCGTCAGGGGGCGCAGATACGCAGTATTTT. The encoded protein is CASSASGGADTQYF.